Listed below are T cell receptor beta chains from one sample, sequenced in a study of control samples from healthy donors and cancer patients. Measured with immunoSEQ multiplex PCR; TCRdb has only the in-frame clones, and not every one. This table has approximately 150,000 clones, 93% appearing once. The sample taken for sequencing was blood. These receptors were taken from a man in his late teens or twenties in good health. The CDR3 runs from the conserved cysteine through the conserved F or W. The order of the fields is D gene, J gene, clone size, V gene, CDR3 DNA, CDR3 protein. A D gene is named only where the DNA matches it firmly. Clone size is given for some rows only: seen once, a few or many times, or a class if the clone is expanded.

NA TRBJ2-2 NA TRBV7-9 TGTGCCAGCAGCTTAGGGACAGCCACCGGGGAGCTGTTTTTT CASSLGTATGELFF
NA TRBJ2-7 NA TRBV14 TGTGCCAGCAGCCCACGGGACCATCTCTCCTACGAGCAGTACTTC CASSPRDHLSYEQYF
TRBD2 TRBJ2-3 NA TRBV10-3 TGTGCCATCAGTGAGTCAGGCGGGGGGGCCCTATATACGCAGTATTTT CAISESGGGALYTQYF
NA TRBJ1-1 NA TRBV5-1 TGCGCCAGCAGCTTGGGTCCAGAGAACACTGAAGCTTTCTTT CASSLGPENTEAFF
NA TRBJ2-7 NA TRBV4-1 TGCGCCAGCAGCCACACGGACGGTGCAGACGAGCAGTACTTC CASSHTDGADEQYF
TRBD1 TRBJ1-4 NA TRBV30 TGTGCCTGGAGTCCAGGGGGGACTCTTGAAAAACTGTTTTTT CAWSPGGTLEKLFF
TRBD2 TRBJ2-1 NA TRBV6-1 TGTGCCAGCAGTGACAGAGGGACTAGTTCATCCTACAATGAGCAGTTCTTC CASSDRGTSSSYNEQFF
NA TRBJ1-3 NA TRBV13 TGTGCCAGCAGCACCCGCACAGGGTTATCAGGAAACACCATATATTTT CASSTRTGLSGNTIYF
TRBD2 TRBJ2-7 NA TRBV2 TGTGCCAGCAGTGAGGCGGGAGATATTTACGAGCAGTACTTC CASSEAGDIYEQYF
TRBD1 TRBJ1-2 NA TRBV3-1/TRBV3-2 TGTGCCAGCAGCCAAGGCGGGACAGGGAGTAACTATGGCTACACCTTC CASSQGGTGSNYGYTF
NA TRBJ1-2 once TRBV13 TGTGCCAGCAGTCTAGGAAATATCTATGGCTACACCTTC CASSLGNIYGYTF
NA TRBJ2-2 few TRBV7-9 TGTGCCAGCAGCTTGTCCCGGCTTCTGACCGGGGAGCTGTTTTTT CASSLSRLLTGELFF
NA TRBJ1-1 NA TRBV7-9 TGTGCCATACACGAGATGAACACTGAAGCTTTCTTT CAIHEMNTEAFF
NA TRBJ1-6 NA TRBV4-2 TGTGCCAGCAGCCAACCCGGTCGGCCACGGGATTCACCCCTCCACTTT CASSQPGRPRDSPLHF
NA TRBJ2-7 NA TRBV30 TGTGCCTGGAGTGTACGCGGACCTACCCACTACGGGCAGTACTTC CAWSVRGPTHYGQYF
NA TRBJ1-2 NA TRBV4-1 TGCGCCAGCAGCCAAAGTGCAGGGAACTATGGCTACACCTTC CASSQSAGNYGYTF
TRBD1 TRBJ2-5 NA TRBV18 TGTGCCAGCTCACAAGACAGGGGGCCTACGGGGACCCAGTACTTC CASSQDRGPTGTQYF
TRBD2 TRBJ2-3 NA TRBV4-1 TGCGCCAGCAGCCAAGAACCACTAGCGGGGGTGGCAACAGATACGCAGTATTTT CASSQEPLAGVATDTQYF
NA TRBJ1-2 NA TRBV25-1 TGTGCCAGCAGTTTGACAGAATTAGGTGGCTACACCTTC CASSLTELGGYTF
NA TRBJ2-2 NA TRBV9 TGTGCCAGCAGCACCCGACAGAACACCGGGGAGCTGTTTTTT CASSTRQNTGELFF
NA TRBJ2-6 NA TRBV29-1 TGCAGCGTTGAAAAGAAGGGCTCTGGGGCCAACGTCCTGACTTTC CSVEKKGSGANVLTF
NA TRBJ2-5 NA TRBV7-2 TGTGCCAGCAGCTCTGAAGAGACCCAGTACTTC CASSSEETQYF
NA TRBJ1-2 NA TRBV2 TGTGCCCGTTGGGGCACCCCCTTCTACTATGGCTACACCTTC CARWGTPFYYGYTF
NA TRBJ1-2 NA TRBV4-3 TGCGCCAGCAGCCAAGACCTCGCGGGAGCTAACTATGGCTACACCTTC CASSQDLAGANYGYTF
NA TRBJ1-1 NA TRBV10-3 TGTGCCATCAGTGAGAGGTCAGAAGCTTTCTTT CAISERSEAFF
NA TRBJ2-3 NA TRBV11-1 TGTGCCAGCACCCGATCGGGGTACACAGATACGCAGTATTTT CASTRSGYTDTQYF